This T cell receptor (beta chain) was sequenced in a study of blood T cells in healthy people across ages (dated by TCRdb to between 2014 and 2016). Study-level background: In model experiments, roughly one uniquely barcoded TCR beta cDNA molecule per two T cells was captured by template switching. Donors were grouped into four age groups: young (average 16 years), middle-aged (about 40), aged (62) and long-lived (around 80). Using the same blood draw, the study looked at two additional independent replicas of 1 million unique cDNA reads for two donors, one aged 18 to 30 and the other aged 80 or older. To avoid experimental bias, donors of different ages were spread randomly across the sequencing lanes. The study measured age-related changes in TCR beta repertoire diversity using deep sequencing normalized with unique cDNA molecular identifiers. The research as a whole found: Compared with the aged group, the long-lived group had more naive CD4+ T cells, fewer expanded clones and increased TCR diversity, suggesting age selection. Donor CMV infection status was unknown, potentially confounding age-related changes in expanded clonotypes. Total diversity estimates from one million sequenced T cells were considered lower bounds and underestimates. A strong correlation was found between observed TCR beta diversity and the percentage of naive T cells measured by flow cytometry. Bulk unsorted PBMC profiling prevented conclusive comparison of naive and antigen-experienced compartments. As age increased, observed TCR beta diversity per million T cells dropped in a roughly linear way, and a significant reduction was already evident by age 40.

The 40 or so donors, aged 6 to 90 years, were systemically healthy Caucasian individuals from Russia. Each donor gave 8 to 10 milliliters of peripheral blood, drawn into EDTA-treated Vacutainer tubes. Ficoll-Paque density-gradient centrifugation was used to isolate PBMCs, with at least 7 million per sample. Total RNA, at least 6 micrograms per sample, was extracted from PBMCs with Trizol reagent. For every donor, an aliquot of PBMCs went through flow cytometry to measure the percentages of naive CD45RAhigh/CD27high T cells. The library was generated by 5' RACE. Sequencing took place on an Illumina HiSeq 2500. A second PCR of roughly 6 to 11 cycles was run with a J-beta primer mix and a sample-barcoded 5' primer. A unique molecular identifier was introduced onto each TCR beta cDNA molecule by a template-switch 5' adaptor carrying 12 random nucleotides. Each sample yielded at least 2.5 million CDR3-containing paired-end reads. First-strand cDNA was synthesized from all RNA with the Mint cDNA synthesis kit, primed by a TRBC-specific oligonucleotide. Following uracil-DNA glycosylase treatment, all cDNA underwent a first 18-cycle PCR with the universal primers M1SS and BC2_uni_R. The study's own analysis went as follows. For normalization, 1 million high-quality reads were randomly selected from each sample, with every read carrying a distinct molecular identifier. Instead of being binned into consensus sequences, reads that shared molecular identifiers were thrown out. MiTCR, with a Q25 quality threshold and the strictest error-elimination algorithm, was used for CDR3 identification, clonotype clustering and error correction. A nonparametric unseen species model with Euler transformation was used to estimate a lower bound on total TCR beta diversity. TCRdb reworked the public reads: Q25 trimming with fastp, MiXCR clone assembly, productive beta chains retained. Each CDR3 protein appears once, grouped with its most common genes and DNA. These V and J calls originate from TCRdb's pipeline instead of the authors' own analysis. The sample profile shows roughly 800,000 distinct CDR3 sequences; 58% of them were found once. Of the sample, over 20% is held by the ten largest clones.

CDR1 and CDR2 are drawn from the germline V gene: SGDLS, YYNGEE. The CDR3 spans 16 residues, from the cysteine through the phenylalanine. Solely the CDR3 DNA is kept, with 48 bases framed from the first base. The junction carries 10 bases between V and J, which are trimmed by 0 bases and 0 bases respectively. Regarding this clonotype: Its antigen specificity is not known. No base-level quality is on record; no much larger clone is a single base apart.

The sample comprised blood. Rearrangement joined TRBV9 to TRBJ1-3, with the D gene not confidently named. This sequence was found in a man aged 25 to 40 in good health. The CDR3 sequence is CASSVGDSFSGNTIYF. In nucleotides, the sequence is TGTGCCAGCAGCGTAGGGGATTCCTTCTCTGGAAACACCATATATTTT.